This TCR beta chain was identified in a study of blood T cell repertoires in COVID-19. V was pared by 3 bases and J by 6 bases, with 8 bases of the junction left unmatched. CDR3 length equals 14 residues. Germline CDR1 is LGHNA and CDR2 is YNFKEQ. The authors' processing: Scientists estimated how many nucleated cells there were by amplifying reference gene primers. The method was immunoSEQ multiplex PCR; TCRdb's version includes in-frame clones alone and lacks a portion of them. The V and J calls and clone size come from that table; D and trimming were worked out from the DNA. The sample lists about 120,000 clones, 75% to 85% occurring once.

The sequencing input was peripheral blood. This TCR came from an elderly woman with acute or convalescent COVID-19. This chain links TRBV4-2 with TRBJ2-7; 7 bases fit TRBD1. CDR3 residues: CASSQDRTGSEQYF. For the CDR3, the DNA is TGTGCCAGCAGCCAGGACCGGACAGGTTCCGAGCAGTACTTC.